The 29 T cell receptor beta chains below were found in one sample sequenced in a study of T-cell memory formation after mild COVID-19. A single record per CDR3 protein comes from TCRdb applying MiXCR to the 5' RACE reads. This table has about 360,000 distinct CDR3 sequences, approximately 15% appearing once. Sequenced input: PBMCs or a T cell subset sorted from them (not recorded which). These receptor sequences come from a man between 18 and 35 years old who had mild COVID-19 (a few samples of this study predate the infection). Cell type and time point are not known.

This clonotype was picked up a small number of times. Here the CDR3 reads CASSSIRGDEQFF. The CDR3 region has the DNA TGTGCCAGCTCATCCATCAGGGGTGATGAGCAGTTCTTC. V and J are TRBV18 and TRBJ2-1; TRBD1 is a possible D gene (6 bases). Germline V CDR1 and CDR2: KGHSH, LQKENI. V lost 5 bases and J 8 bases, leaving 13 bases between the germline ends. The CDR3 length is 13 residues.

This clonotype was found many times. The J gene is TRBJ1-5, the V gene TRBV7-2; 7 bases line up with TRBD1. This CDR3 is 15 amino acids long. Unmatched junction bases numbered 10, after V lost 2 bases and J lost 9 bases. In germline, CDR1 is SGHTA, CDR2 FQGNSA. DNA for the CDR3: TGTGCCAGCAGCTTAACCTGGGACAGCCGGGGGCCCCAGCATTTT. Translation: CASSLTWDSRGPQHF. Filled out from reference TRBV7-2 and TRBJ1-5, the complete variable domain reads GAGVSQSPSNKVTEKGKDVELRCDPISGHTALYWYRQSLGQGLEFLIYFQGNSAPDKSGLPSDRFSAERTGGSVSTLTIQRTQQEDSAVYLCASSLTWDSRGPQHFGDGTRLSIL.

The chain combines TRBV6-2 or TRBV6-3 with TRBJ1-1, with D perhaps matching TRBD1 (5 bases). V was shortened by 6 bases and J by 0 bases, with 11 bases between the two germline ends. Germline assignment: CDR1 MNHEY and CDR2 SVGEGT. The CDR3 covers 14 residues. The CDR3 DNA reads TGTGCCAGCAGAAGACAGCTCCTGAACACTGAAGCTTTCTTT. Translating it yields CASRRQLLNTEAFF.

This clonotype was seen only a few times. The chain carries TRBV11-1 and TRBJ1-1; 9 bases align to TRBD1. CDR1 is SGHAT and CDR2 is FQDESV in the germline V gene (reference sequence). V trimming: 7 bases; J trimming: 1 base; junction bases outside the gene matches: 13. This CDR3 is 17 amino acids long. The CDR3 sequence is CASIRGLGQGSNTEAFF. In DNA, the CDR3 is TGTGCCAGCATTAGGGGATTGGGACAGGGATCGAACACTGAAGCTTTCTTT.

This clonotype was found a few times. The rearrangement joins TRBV4-3 to TRBJ2-1; unclear D gene. Germline lookup yields CDR1 LGHNA and CDR2 YSLEER. This CDR3 has 16 amino acids. V gave up 4 bases and J gave up 8 bases, with 21 bases separating them. CDR3 in DNA: TGCGCCAGCAGCCTCTCGGGTCTCATGGCCGCGGATGAGCAGTTCTTC. Its translation: CASSLSGLMAADEQFF.

This clonotype was seen more than once but under ten times. The rearrangement links TRBV7-2 to TRBJ2-2; 12 nucleotides line up with TRBD1. V was pared by 5 bases and J by 4 bases, with 5 bases of the junction left unmatched. CDR3 length equals 16 residues. Germline values: CDR1 SGHTA, CDR2 FQGNSA. The CDR3 reads CASSPGTGGVTGELFF. The CDR3 nucleotides are TGTGCCAGCAGCCCAGGGACAGGGGGCGTCACCGGGGAGCTGTTTTTT.

This clonotype has ten or more counts. The chain combines TRBV5-1 with TRBJ2-6; D may be TRBD1 or TRBD2 (5 bases each). Trimming removed 4 bases from V and 2 bases from J, with 10 bases in between. The CDR3 is 15 residues long. The germline V gene encodes CDR1 SGHRS and CDR2 YFSETQ. The CDR3 DNA is TGCGCCAGCAGCACCGGGGCGGCTGGGGCCAACGTCCTGACTTTC. Its translation is CASSTGAAGANVLTF.

The V call is TRBV2, the J call TRBJ2-1, with 14 bases fitting TRBD2. V shed 7 bases, J shed 9 bases, and the junction held 2 bases outside the gene matches. The CDR3 length is 13 residues. The V gene's germline CDR1 is SNHLY and CDR2 FYNNEI. CDR3 in amino acids: CASTTSGGAEQFF. CDR3 in DNA: TGTGCCAGCACGACTAGCGGGGGGGCTGAGCAGTTCTTC.

This clonotype has only a few counts. The V gene is TRBV9, the J gene TRBJ2-1; 7 bases align to TRBD2. J gave up 6 bases and V 0 bases, and 9 bases lay outside the gene matches. The CDR3 runs to 16 residues. Germline CDR1 is SGDLS and CDR2 is YYNGEE. The CDR3 spells CASSVGPLRGTNEQFF. DNA for the CDR3: TGTGCCAGCAGCGTAGGCCCTTTGCGGGGGACCAATGAGCAGTTCTTC.

This chain uses TRBV10-3 with TRBJ1-2; D may be TRBD1 (6 bases). The CDR3 length is 17 residues. The V gene lost 4 bases and the J gene lost 3 bases, with 21 bases spanning the gap. Per the germline V gene, CDR1 is ENHRY and CDR2 is SYGVKD. CDR3 nucleotides: TGTGCCATCAGTGGAGGGGGGCAAGTTTTAATCGACTATGGCTACACCTTC. Residues: CAISGGGQVLIDYGYTF.

This clonotype was detected a few times. The chain links TRBV4-3 to TRBJ2-5; D is ambiguous. The length of the CDR3 is 16 residues. Trimming left V 3 bases short and J 1 base short, with 15 bases between. The V gene's germline CDR1 is LGHNA and CDR2 YSLEER. The CDR3 sequence: CASSHPSSLSQETQYF. The CDR3 DNA sequence: TGCGCCAGCAGCCACCCCTCCTCCTTATCCCAAGAGACCCAGTACTTC.

This clonotype has a handful of counts. V usage is TRBV12-3 or TRBV12-4 and J usage is TRBJ2-5; TRBD2 matches 10 bases. Trimming at V came to 5 bases and at J to 5 bases, leaving 5 bases not matched to a gene. There are 14 residues in the CDR3. In nucleotides, the CDR3 is TGTGCCAGCAGTGAAAGACTAGCGGGCGAGACCCAGTACTTC. It specifies CASSERLAGETQYF.

The chain couples TRBV5-5 to TRBJ1-6; D perhaps matches TRBD1 (5 bases). Germline-derived CDR1 and CDR2 are SGHKS and YYEKEE (reference sequence). Trimming pared 3 bases from V and 8 bases from J, leaving 15 bases between. The CDR3 is 15 residues long. The CDR3 here is CASSSRWDWDSPLHF. CDR3 bases: TGTGCCAGCAGCTCTAGGTGGGACTGGGATTCACCCCTCCACTTT.

Many counts were recorded for this clonotype. The chain joins TRBV5-1 to TRBJ2-1; 15 nucleotides agree with TRBD2. The V gene end was trimmed by 5 bases and the J gene end by 9 bases; junction bases not matched to a gene: 12. The CDR3 is 17 residues long. CDR1 and CDR2 from the germline V gene are SGHRS and YFSETQ. The chain's CDR3 is CASRGLAGGTRLGEQFF. The DNA for the CDR3 is TGCGCCAGCAGGGGACTAGCGGGGGGTACCCGTTTGGGTGAGCAGTTCTTC.

The table lists this clonotype with a few counts. This chain links TRBV10-2 with TRBJ1-5, with D unresolved. V lost 0 bases, J lost 0 bases, and 9 bases lay in between. The CDR3 sequence is 16 residues long. Germline CDR1 WSHSY, CDR2 SAAADI. Here the CDR3 DNA reads TGCGCCAGCAGTGAGTCACCCGGGAATAGCAATCAGCCCCAGCATTTT. This codes for CASSESPGNSNQPQHF.

The chain employs TRBV27 and TRBJ1-1; D ambiguous. The CDR3 contains 12 residues. Germline V gene sequence: CDR1 MNHEY, CDR2 SMNVEV (reference sequence). Trimming took 8 bases from V and 2 from J, leaving 9 bases between them. The DNA for the CDR3 is TGTGCCAGCCTCGCCGGAAACACTGAAGCTTTCTTT. Protein: CASLAGNTEAFF.

V is TRBV6-2 or TRBV6-3 and J is TRBJ2-2, with D possibly TRBD1 on 6 matching bases. The CDR3 has 16 residues. Per germline, CDR1 MNHEY and CDR2 SVGEGT. The V gene lost 5 bases and the J gene lost 4 bases, with 17 bases spanning the gap. This CDR3 reads CASSTARGGGTGELFF. In DNA, the CDR3 is TGTGCCAGCAGTACCGCCAGGGGCGGAGGCACCGGGGAGCTGTTTTTT.

This clonotype has ten or more counts. V gene TRBV30 combines with J gene TRBJ2-7; 11 bases agree with TRBD1. The CDR3 totals 17 residues. The V gene's germline CDR1 is GTSNPN and CDR2 SVGIG (reference sequence). Trimming at V came to 1 base and at J to 1 base, leaving 9 bases not matched to a gene. The CDR3 loop reads CAWSAGQGAIGSYEQYF. For the CDR3, the DNA is TGTGCCTGGAGTGCCGGACAGGGGGCGATAGGATCCTACGAGCAGTACTTC.

This clonotype was detected only a few times. The rearrangement links TRBV6-5 to TRBJ1-2, with no clear D. Trimming took off 5 bases at V and 0 bases at J, with 13 bases between the two ends. This CDR3 has 15 residues. Germline assignment: CDR1 MNHEY and CDR2 SVGAGI. For the CDR3, the DNA is TGTGCCAGCAGTCCCCGGGGAAGGGCTAACTATGGCTACACCTTC. Translation: CASSPRGRANYGYTF.

The chain couples TRBV7-9 to TRBJ1-2; weak D call: TRBD1 (5 bases). V dropped 5 bases and J dropped 2 bases, with 12 bases sitting between them. This CDR3 spans 14 amino acids. The germline gives CDR1 SEHNR, CDR2 FQNEAQ (reference sequence). The CDR3 nucleotides are TGTGCCAGCAGCGACATTCGACAGAACTATGGCTACACCTTC. This translates into CASSDIRQNYGYTF.

This clonotype was seen a few times. V usage is TRBV5-1 and J usage is TRBJ2-5, with unresolved D. Germline values: CDR1 SGHRS, CDR2 YFSETQ. The CDR3 sequence is 12 residues long. Deletions cut 4 bases from V and 5 bases from J, with 9 bases between. CDR3 amino acids: CASSLGMETQYF. CDR3 DNA sequence: TGCGCCAGCAGCCTAGGTATGGAGACCCAGTACTTC.

At least ten counts were recorded for this clonotype. The V call is TRBV19, the J call TRBJ2-4, with 7 bases fitting TRBD1. The J segment lost 9 bases and the V segment lost 5 bases, leaving 10 bases of the junction unmatched. The CDR3 runs 14 residues. The germline V gene encodes CDR1 LNHDA and CDR2 SQIVND (reference sequence). CDR3 sequence reads: CASSPDRAAVIQYF. The CDR3 DNA is TGTGCCAGTAGTCCCGACAGGGCGGCGGTCATTCAGTACTTC.

In its sample, this clonotype was seen many times. The V and J genes are TRBV12-3 or TRBV12-4 and TRBJ1-2, with D possibly TRBD1 on 5 matching bases. The germline V and J ends were trimmed by 5 bases and 4 bases, with 17 bases remaining between them. The CDR3 runs to 15 residues. The CDR3 nucleotides read TGTGCCAGCAGTCTCGCGGGGGTTTCGAGCTATGGCTACACCTTC. The encoded protein is CASSLAGVSSYGYTF.

The chain has TRBV10-3 and TRBJ1-5; D remains unclear. This CDR3 comprises 13 residues. Germline CDR1 reads ENHRY; CDR2 reads SYGVKD. Trimming cost V 3 bases and J 6 bases, with 9 bases left between them. DNA for the CDR3: TGTGCCATCAGTGAAGATAGGGTTCAGCCCCAGCATTTT. Its protein is CAISEDRVQPQHF.

The chain is built from TRBV30 and TRBJ2-3; 8 bases fit TRBD2. The CDR3 covers 14 residues. Trimming cost V 0 bases and J 6 bases; bases outside gene matches: 5. Germline V gene lookup returns CDR1 GTSNPN and CDR2 SVGIG (reference sequence). CDR3 region: CAWSVAGAEDTQYF. The CDR3 region has the DNA TGTGCCTGGAGTGTAGCGGGGGCAGAGGATACGCAGTATTTT.

This clonotype came up a few times. The rearrangement uses TRBV7-9 and TRBJ1-1, with TRBD1 matching 9 bases. Germline V gene sequence: CDR1 SEHNR, CDR2 FQNEAQ (reference sequence). The CDR3 contains 14 residues. V trimming: 4 bases; J trimming: 3 bases; junction bases outside the gene matches: 3. The CDR3 region has the DNA TGTGCCAGCAGCTGGGGGACAGGGCACACTGAAGCTTTCTTT. It translates to CASSWGTGHTEAFF.

The chain employs TRBV15 and TRBJ2-1, with TRBD1 as a possible D gene (6 bases). Trimming cost V 7 bases and J 1 base, with 11 bases left between them. This CDR3 contains 14 residues. CDR1 is LNHNV and CDR2 is YYDKDF in the germline V gene (reference sequence). CDR3 in DNA: TGTGCCACCAACCAACAGGGATCCTACAATGAGCAGTTCTTC. It specifies CATNQQGSYNEQFF.

This clonotype has just a few counts. The chain has TRBV14 and TRBJ2-4; 10 bases are a match to TRBD2. Germline-derived CDR1 and CDR2 are SGHDN and FVKESK. Unmatched junction bases numbered 3, after V lost 1 base and J lost 0 bases. CDR3 length equals 17 residues. CDR3 in amino acids: CASSQAPSGGAKNIQYF. Written as DNA, the CDR3 is TGTGCCAGCAGCCAAGCCCCTAGCGGGGGAGCCAAAAACATTCAGTACTTC.

This clonotype has a count of ten or more. The rearrangement joins TRBV3-1 to TRBJ2-5; 8 nucleotides match TRBD1. This CDR3 has 14 amino acids. Germline V CDR1 and CDR2: LGHDT, YNNKEL (reference sequence). Unmatched junction bases numbered 3, after V lost 3 bases and J lost 3 bases. The DNA for the CDR3 is TGTGCCAGCAGCCAGAGGACAGGGAAAGAGACCCAGTACTTC. This gives the protein CASSQRTGKETQYF.